This T cell receptor (beta chain) was profiled in a study of identical twins. Study-wide results and caveats: Twins showed weaker excess sharing in their beta out-of-frame sequences. Cross-sectional statistical analysis was relied on for the conclusions, without the same donors being followed.

Concerning this clonotype itself: What it recognizes is unknown.

Trimming removed 0 bases at V and 2 bases at J, with 4 bases between. Germline V gives CDR1 SEHNR, CDR2 FQNEAQ (reference sequence). The CDR3 contains 14 residues. TCRdb reprocessed the 5' RACE reads with MiXCR, giving one entry per CDR3 protein. The sample records about 520,000 distinct CDR3 sequences, approximately 22% being singletons. These data were also filed under a second study, of T cells expressing NK-cell markers. That study reports: It was from sorted CD3+CD56+NKG2C+, CD3+CD56+NKG2C- and CD3+CD56-NKG2C+ T cells that TCR beta repertoires came. Just one sequenced donor of eight was HCMV-seronegative, while seven were seropositive.

Sequencing used CD4+ T cells sorted from blood. This sequence joins TRBV7-9 and TRBJ1-4; D remains ambiguous. This receptor was identified in a woman between 18 and 30 years old in good health. CDR3 sequence (DNA): TGTGCCAGCAGCTTAGCACAGACTAATGAAAAACTGTTTTTT. Protein: CASSLAQTNEKLFF.